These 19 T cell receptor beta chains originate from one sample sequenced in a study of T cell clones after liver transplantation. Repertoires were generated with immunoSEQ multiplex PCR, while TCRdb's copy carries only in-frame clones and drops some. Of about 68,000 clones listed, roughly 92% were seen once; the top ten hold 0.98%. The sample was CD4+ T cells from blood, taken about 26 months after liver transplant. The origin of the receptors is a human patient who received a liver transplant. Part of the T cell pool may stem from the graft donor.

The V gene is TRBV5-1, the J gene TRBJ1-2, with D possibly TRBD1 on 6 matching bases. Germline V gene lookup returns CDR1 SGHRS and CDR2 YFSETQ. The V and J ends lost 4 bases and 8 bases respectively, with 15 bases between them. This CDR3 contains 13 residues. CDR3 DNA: TGCGCCAGCAGCACAAGCGACAGGTACGGCTACACCTTC. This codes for CASSTSDRYGYTF. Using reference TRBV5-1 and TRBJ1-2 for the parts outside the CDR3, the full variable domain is KAGVTQTPRYLIKTRGQQVTLSCSPISGHRSVSWYQQTPGQGLQFLFEYFSETQRNKGNFPGRFSGRQFSNSRSEMNVSTLELGDSALYLCASSTSDRYGYTFGSGTRLTVV.

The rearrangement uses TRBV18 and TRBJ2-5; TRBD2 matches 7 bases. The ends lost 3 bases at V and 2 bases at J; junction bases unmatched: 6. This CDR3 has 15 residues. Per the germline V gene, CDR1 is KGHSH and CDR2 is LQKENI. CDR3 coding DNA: TGTGCCAGCTCACCGGGCGGGAGTCGGCAAGAGACCCAGTACTTC. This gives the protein CASSPGGSRQETQYF.

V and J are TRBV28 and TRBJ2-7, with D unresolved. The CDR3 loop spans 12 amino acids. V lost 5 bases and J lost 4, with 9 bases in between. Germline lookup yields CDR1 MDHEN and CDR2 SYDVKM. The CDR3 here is CASSPLGYEQYF. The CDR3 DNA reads TGTGCCAGCAGTCCTCTGGGATACGAGCAGTACTTC.

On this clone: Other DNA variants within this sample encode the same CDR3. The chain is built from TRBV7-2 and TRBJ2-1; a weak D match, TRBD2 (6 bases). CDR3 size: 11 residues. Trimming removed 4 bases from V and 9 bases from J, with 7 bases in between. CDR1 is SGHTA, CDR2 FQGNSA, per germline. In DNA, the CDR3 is TGTGCCAGCAGCTCCGGGGGTGAGCAGTTCTTC. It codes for CASSSGGEQFF.

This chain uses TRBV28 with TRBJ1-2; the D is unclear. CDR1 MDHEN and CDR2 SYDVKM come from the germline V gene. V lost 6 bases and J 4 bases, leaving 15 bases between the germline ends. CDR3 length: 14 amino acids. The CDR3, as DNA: TGTGCCAGCAGGCAAGGACGGCTCCCCTATGGCTACACCTTC. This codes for CASRQGRLPYGYTF.

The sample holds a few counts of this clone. The CDR3 DNA reads as TGCGCCAGCGGGCGGGGGGGCGCTAACGATGAGCAGTTCTTC. This translates into CASGRGGANDEQFF. V is TRBV5-1 and J is TRBJ2-1, with 9 bases matching TRBD2. CDR1 and CDR2 (germline): SGHRS, YFSETQ. With 7 bases clipped from V and 8 bases from J, the junction kept 10 bases outside the gene matches. This CDR3 spans 14 amino acids.

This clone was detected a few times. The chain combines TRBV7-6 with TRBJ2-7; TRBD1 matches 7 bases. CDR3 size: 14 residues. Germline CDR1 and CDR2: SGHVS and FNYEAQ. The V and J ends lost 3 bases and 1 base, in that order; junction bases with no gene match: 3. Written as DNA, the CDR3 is TGTGCCAGCAGCTTGGGACAGCTTTCCTACGAGCAGTACTTC. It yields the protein CASSLGQLSYEQYF.

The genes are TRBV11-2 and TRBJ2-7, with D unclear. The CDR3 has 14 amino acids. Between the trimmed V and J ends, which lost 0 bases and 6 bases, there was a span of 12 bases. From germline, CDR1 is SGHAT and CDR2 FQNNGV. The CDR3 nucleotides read TGTGCCAGCAGCTTAGAAGTAGGGTTCGGCGAGCAGTACTTC. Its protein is CASSLEVGFGEQYF.

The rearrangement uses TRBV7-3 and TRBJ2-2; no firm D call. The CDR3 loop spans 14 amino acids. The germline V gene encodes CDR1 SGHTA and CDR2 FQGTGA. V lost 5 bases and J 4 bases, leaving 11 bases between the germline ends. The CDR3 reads CASSPLTITGELFF. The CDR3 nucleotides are TGTGCCAGCAGCCCCCTTACCATCACCGGGGAGCTGTTTTTT.

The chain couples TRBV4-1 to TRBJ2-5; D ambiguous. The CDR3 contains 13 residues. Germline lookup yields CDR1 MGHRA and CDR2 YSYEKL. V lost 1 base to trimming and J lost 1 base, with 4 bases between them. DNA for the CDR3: TGCGCCAGCAGCCAAGCCCCCCAAGAGACCCAGTACTTC. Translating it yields CASSQAPQETQYF.

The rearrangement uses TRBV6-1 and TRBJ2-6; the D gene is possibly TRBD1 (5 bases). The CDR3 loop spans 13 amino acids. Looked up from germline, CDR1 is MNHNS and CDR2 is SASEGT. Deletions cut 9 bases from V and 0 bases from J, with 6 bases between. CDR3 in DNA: TGTGCCAGAGGGGACTCTGGGGCCAACGTCCTGACTTTC. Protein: CARGDSGANVLTF.

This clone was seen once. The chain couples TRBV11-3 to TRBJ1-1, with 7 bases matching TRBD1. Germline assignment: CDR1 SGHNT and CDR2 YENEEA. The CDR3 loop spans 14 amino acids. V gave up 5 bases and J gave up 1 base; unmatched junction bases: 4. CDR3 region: CASSRGGANTEAFF. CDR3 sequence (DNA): TGTGCCAGCAGCCGAGGGGGCGCGAACACTGAAGCTTTCTTT.

The chain's CDR3 is CASSLFGTGLSYEQYF. DNA for the CDR3: TGTGCCAGCAGCTTATTCGGGACAGGCCTCTCCTACGAGCAGTACTTC. The chain has TRBV7-9 and TRBJ2-7; 8 bases fit TRBD1. Germline V gives CDR1 SEHNR, CDR2 FQNEAQ (reference sequence). J lost 0 bases, V lost 2 bases, and 6 bases had no gene match. The CDR3 consists of 16 residues.

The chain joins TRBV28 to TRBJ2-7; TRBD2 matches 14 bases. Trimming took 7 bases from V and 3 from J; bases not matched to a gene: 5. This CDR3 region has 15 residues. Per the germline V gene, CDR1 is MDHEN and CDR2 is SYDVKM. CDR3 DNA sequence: TGTGCCAGCATGACTAGCGGGAGGGTAAGCTACGAGCAGTACTTC. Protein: CASMTSGRVSYEQYF.

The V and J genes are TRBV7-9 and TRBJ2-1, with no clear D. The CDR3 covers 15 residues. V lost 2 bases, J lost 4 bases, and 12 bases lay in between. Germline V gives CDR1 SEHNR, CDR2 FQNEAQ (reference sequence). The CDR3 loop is CASSLMRGTYNEQFF. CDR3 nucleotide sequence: TGTGCCAGCAGCTTAATGCGTGGTACATACAATGAGCAGTTCTTC. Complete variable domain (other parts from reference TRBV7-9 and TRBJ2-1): DTGVSQNPRHKITKRGQNVTFRCDPISEHNRLYWYRQTLGQGPEFLTYFQNEAQLEKSRLLSDRFSAERPKGSFSTLEIQRTEQGDSAMYLCASSLMRGTYNEQFFGPGTRLTVL.

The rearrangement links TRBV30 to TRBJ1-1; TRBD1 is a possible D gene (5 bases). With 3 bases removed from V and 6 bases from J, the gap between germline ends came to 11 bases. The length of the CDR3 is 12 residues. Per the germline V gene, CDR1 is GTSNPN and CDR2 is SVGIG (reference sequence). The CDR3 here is CAWSPREAEAFF. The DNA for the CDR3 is TGTGCCTGGAGCCCCAGGGAGGCTGAAGCTTTCTTT.

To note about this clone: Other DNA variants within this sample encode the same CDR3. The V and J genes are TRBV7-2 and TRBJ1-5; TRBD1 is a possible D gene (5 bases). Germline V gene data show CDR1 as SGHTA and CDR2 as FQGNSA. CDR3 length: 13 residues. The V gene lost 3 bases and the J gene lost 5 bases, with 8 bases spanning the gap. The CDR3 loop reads CASSLRGDQPQHF. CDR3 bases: TGTGCCAGCAGCTTGCGAGGGGATCAGCCCCAGCATTTT. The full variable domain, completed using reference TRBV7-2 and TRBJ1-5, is GAGVSQSPSNKVTEKGKDVELRCDPISGHTALYWYRQSLGQGLEFLIYFQGNSAPDKSGLPSDRFSAERTGGSVSTLTIQRTQQEDSAVYLCASSLRGDQPQHFGDGTRLSIL.

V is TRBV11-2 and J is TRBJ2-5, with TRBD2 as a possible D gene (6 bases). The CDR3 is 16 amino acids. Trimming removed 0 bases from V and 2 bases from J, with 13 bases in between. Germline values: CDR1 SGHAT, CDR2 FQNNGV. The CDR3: CASSLEGRIPQETQYF. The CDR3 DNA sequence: TGTGCCAGCAGCTTAGAGGGGAGGATTCCTCAAGAGACCCAGTACTTC.

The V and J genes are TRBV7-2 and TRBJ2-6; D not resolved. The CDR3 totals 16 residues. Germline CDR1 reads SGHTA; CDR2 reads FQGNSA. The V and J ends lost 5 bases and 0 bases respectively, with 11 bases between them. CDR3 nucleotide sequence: TGTGCCAGCAGCCCATCCTCGGGCTCTGGGGCCAACGTCCTGACTTTC. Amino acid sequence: CASSPSSGSGANVLTF.